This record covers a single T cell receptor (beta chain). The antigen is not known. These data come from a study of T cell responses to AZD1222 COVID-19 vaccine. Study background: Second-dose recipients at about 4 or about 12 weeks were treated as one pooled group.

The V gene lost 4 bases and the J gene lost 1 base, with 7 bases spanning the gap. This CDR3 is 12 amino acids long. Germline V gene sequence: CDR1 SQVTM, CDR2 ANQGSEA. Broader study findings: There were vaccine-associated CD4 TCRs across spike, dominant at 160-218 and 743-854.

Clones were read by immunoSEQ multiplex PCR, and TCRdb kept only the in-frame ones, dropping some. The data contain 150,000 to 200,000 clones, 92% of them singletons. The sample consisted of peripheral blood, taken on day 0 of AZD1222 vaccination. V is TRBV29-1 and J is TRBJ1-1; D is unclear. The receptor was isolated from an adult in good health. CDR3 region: CSVVLRNTEAFF. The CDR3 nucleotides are TGCAGCGTTGTATTGAGGAACACTGAAGCTTTCTTT.